This section outlines one T cell receptor beta chain sequence together with its context. What it binds is not known. V lost 1 base to trimming and J lost 2 bases, with 12 bases between them. Germline V gene data show CDR1 as LNHDA and CDR2 as SQIVND (reference sequence). There are 15 residues in the CDR3. The record originates from a study of shared clonotypes between healthy human individuals. Study results and caveats: Generation probability values for non-shared clonotypes were lower than those for clonotypes shared by all four donors.

Per the original methods: From ImmunoSEQ came sequences covering only the junction and carrying no quality scores, so filtering differed. This table comes from immunoSEQ multiplex PCR, and its TCRdb copy is limited to in-frame clones, with some not included. D and trimming were read from the DNA, whereas the V and J calls and clone size are those reported in that table. The sample consists of 300,000 to 400,000 clones, roughly 84% of them appearing once. The chain employs TRBV19 and TRBJ2-7; D is possibly TRBD2 (6 bases). This TCR derives from a young man in good health. Source material: memory CD8+ T cells sorted from blood. Subset: CD45RO+ cells pooled with CCR7-negative TemRA cells. CDR3 in amino acids: CASSIVPGGTYEQYF. CDR3 bases: TGTGCCAGTAGTATAGTGCCCGGAGGGACCTACGAGCAGTACTTC.